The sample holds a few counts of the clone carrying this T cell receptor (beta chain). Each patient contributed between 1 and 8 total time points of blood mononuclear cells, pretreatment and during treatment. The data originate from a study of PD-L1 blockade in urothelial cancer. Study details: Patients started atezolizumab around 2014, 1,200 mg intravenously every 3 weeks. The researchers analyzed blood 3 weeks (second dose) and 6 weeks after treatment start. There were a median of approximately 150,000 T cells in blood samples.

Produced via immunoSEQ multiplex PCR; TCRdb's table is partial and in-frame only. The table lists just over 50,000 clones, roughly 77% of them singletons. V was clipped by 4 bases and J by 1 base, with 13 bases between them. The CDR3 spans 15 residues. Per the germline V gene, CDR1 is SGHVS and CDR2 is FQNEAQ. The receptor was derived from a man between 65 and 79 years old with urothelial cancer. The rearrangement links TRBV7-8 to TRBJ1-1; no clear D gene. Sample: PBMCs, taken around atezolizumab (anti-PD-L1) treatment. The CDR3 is CASSYRGHRNTEAFF. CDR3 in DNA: TGTGCCAGCAGCTACCGAGGGCACAGGAACACTGAAGCTTTCTTT.